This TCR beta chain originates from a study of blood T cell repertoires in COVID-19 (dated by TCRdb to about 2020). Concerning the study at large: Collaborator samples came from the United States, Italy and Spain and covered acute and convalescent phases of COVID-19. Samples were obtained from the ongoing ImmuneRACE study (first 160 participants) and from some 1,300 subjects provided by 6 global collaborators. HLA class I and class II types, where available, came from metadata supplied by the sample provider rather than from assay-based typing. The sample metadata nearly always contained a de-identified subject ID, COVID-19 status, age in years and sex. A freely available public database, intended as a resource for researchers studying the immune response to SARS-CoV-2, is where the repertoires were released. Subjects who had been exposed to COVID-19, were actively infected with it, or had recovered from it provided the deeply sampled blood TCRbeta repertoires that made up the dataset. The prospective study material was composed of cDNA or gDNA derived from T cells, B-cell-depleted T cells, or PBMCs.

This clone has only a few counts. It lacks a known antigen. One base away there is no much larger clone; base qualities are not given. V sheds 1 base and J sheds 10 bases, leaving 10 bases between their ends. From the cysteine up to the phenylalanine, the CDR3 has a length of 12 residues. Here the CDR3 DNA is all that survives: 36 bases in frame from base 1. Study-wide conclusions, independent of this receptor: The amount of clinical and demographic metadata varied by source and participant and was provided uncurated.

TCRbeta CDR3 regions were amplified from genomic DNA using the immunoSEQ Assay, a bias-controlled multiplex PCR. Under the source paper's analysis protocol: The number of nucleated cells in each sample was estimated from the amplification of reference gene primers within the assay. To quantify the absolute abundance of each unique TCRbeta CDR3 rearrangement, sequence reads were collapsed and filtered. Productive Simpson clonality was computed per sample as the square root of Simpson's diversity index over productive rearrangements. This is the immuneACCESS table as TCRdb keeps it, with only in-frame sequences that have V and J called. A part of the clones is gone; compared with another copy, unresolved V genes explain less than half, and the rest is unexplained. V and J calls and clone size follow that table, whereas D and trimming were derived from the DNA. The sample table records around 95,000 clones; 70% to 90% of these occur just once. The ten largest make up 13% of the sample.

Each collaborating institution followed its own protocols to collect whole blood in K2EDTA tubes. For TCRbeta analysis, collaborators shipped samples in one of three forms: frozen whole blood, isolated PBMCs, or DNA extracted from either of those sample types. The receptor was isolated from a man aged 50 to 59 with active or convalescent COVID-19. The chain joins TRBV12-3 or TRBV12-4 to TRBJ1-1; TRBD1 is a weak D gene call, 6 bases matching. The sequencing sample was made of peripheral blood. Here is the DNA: TGTGCCAGCAGTTTAGAGAAGGGGGTAGCTTTCTTT. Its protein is CASSLEKGVAFF.